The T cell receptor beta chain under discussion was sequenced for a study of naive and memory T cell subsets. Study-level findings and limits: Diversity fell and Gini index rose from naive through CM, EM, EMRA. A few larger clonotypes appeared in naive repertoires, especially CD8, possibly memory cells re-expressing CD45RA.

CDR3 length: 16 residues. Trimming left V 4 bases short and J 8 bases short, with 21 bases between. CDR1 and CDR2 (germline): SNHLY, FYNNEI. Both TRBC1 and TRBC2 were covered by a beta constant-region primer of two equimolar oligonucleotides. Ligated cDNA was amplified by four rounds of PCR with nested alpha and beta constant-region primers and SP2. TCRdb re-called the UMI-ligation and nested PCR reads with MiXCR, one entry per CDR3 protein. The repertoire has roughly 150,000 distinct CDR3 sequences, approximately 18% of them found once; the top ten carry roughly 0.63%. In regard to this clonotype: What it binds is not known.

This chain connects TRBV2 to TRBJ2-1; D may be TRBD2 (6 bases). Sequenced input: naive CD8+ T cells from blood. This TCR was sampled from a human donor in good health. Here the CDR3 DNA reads TGTGCCAGCAGTGCGGGAGACAGTTCGGCGTTCGATGAGCAGTTCTTC. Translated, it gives CASSAGDSSAFDEQFF.